Listed here are 26 T cell receptor beta chains from one sample, sequenced in a study of blood T cells in healthy people across ages (dated by TCRdb to between 2015 and 2016). Library preparation used 5' RACE. The run used an Illumina HiSeq 2500. A second PCR of 7 to 11 cycles was performed with a sample-barcoded 5' primer and a J-beta primer mix. The raw public data were reprocessed by TCRdb itself: fastp quality trimming at Q25, MiXCR clonotype calling, in-frame beta chains only. Rows with a matching CDR3 protein are joined into one entry that keeps the most common DNA and genes. The sample table holds 850,000 to 1,300,000 distinct CDR3 sequences, of which 40% to 50% were seen once. The biggest ten clones account for approximately 17% of the sample. The sample consisted of blood. These receptors originate from a woman aged 60-70 years in good health.

This clonotype was detected many times. The chain links TRBV7-9 to TRBJ2-5, with D tentatively TRBD2 (5 bases). The CDR3 spans 13 residues. Deletions cut 6 bases from V and 2 bases from J, with 10 bases between. Germline V gives CDR1 SEHNR, CDR2 FQNEAQ (reference sequence). CDR3 amino acids: CASRSGLQETQYF. In nucleotides, the CDR3 is TGTGCCAGCAGGAGCGGTCTTCAAGAGACCCAGTACTTC.

The chain joins TRBV16 to TRBJ2-7; 7 bases agree with TRBD1. This CDR3 is built from 15 residues. Germline V CDR1 and CDR2: KGHSY, FQNENV. V trimming: 0 bases; J trimming: 5 bases; junction bases outside the gene matches: 7. The chain's CDR3 is CASSQSTGSSHEQYF. In DNA form, the CDR3 reads TGTGCCAGCAGCCAATCGACAGGGTCTTCCCACGAGCAGTACTTC.

The V and J genes are TRBV20-1 and TRBJ2-1; 10 bases map to TRBD2. The germline V gene has CDR1 DFQATT and CDR2 SNEGSKA (reference sequence). V lost 5 bases and J lost 7; bases outside the gene matches: 17. CDR3 size: 17 residues. Here the CDR3 DNA reads TGCAGTGCTCACGTGAGAACTAGCGGGGTCCATCAAAATGAGCAGTTCTTC. It encodes CSAHVRTSGVHQNEQFF.

This clonotype was seen a handful of times. The chain has TRBV7-3 and TRBJ2-7; 7 bases align to TRBD2. Losses at the gene ends were 2 bases for V and 3 bases for J; bases not matched to a gene: 7. CDR3 length: 15 residues. In germline, CDR1 is SGHTA, CDR2 FQGTGA. CDR3: CASSLSPQRGYEQYF. As DNA, the CDR3 is TGTGCCAGCAGCTTATCGCCCCAGCGGGGCTACGAGCAGTACTTC. Looking up the rest from reference TRBV7-3 and TRBJ2-7 gives the full variable domain: GAGVSQTPSNKVTEKGKYVELRCDPISGHTALYWYRQSLGQGPEFLIYFQGTGAADDSGLPNDRFFAVRPEGSVSTLKIQRTERGDSAVYLCASSLSPQRGYEQYFGPGTRLTVT.

CDR3 region: CSAPGLAAEQFF. The CDR3, as DNA: TGCAGTGCCCCGGGACTAGCAGCTGAGCAGTTCTTC. The rearrangement uses TRBV20-1 and TRBJ2-1; TRBD2 aligns across 9 bases. V was clipped by 6 bases and J by 9 bases; unmatched bases: 6. The V gene's germline CDR1 is DFQATT and CDR2 SNEGSKA (reference sequence). This CDR3 is built from 12 residues.

The V and J genes are TRBV20-1 and TRBJ2-7, with D possibly being TRBD2 (6 bases). Germline CDR1 and CDR2: DFQATT and SNEGSKA (reference sequence). This CDR3 contains 14 residues. Trimming left V 4 bases short and J 7 bases short, with 20 bases between. CDR3 protein: CSANGRADYNEQYF. CDR3 DNA: TGCAGTGCTAACGGACGAGCGGACTACAATGAGCAGTACTTC.

The chain links TRBV28 to TRBJ2-7; 13 bases map to TRBD2. Germline V gives CDR1 MDHEN, CDR2 SYDVKM. CDR3 length: 14 amino acids. With 7 bases clipped from V and 3 bases from J, the junction kept 3 bases outside the gene matches. In DNA form, the CDR3 reads TGTGCCAGCACGGGACTAGCGGGAATCTACGAGCAGTACTTC. This sequence encodes CASTGLAGIYEQYF.

This clonotype appeared a few times. The genes are TRBV7-8 and TRBJ2-3; the match to TRBD2 covers 10 bases. This CDR3 comprises 16 residues. Trimming took 5 bases from V and 5 from J; bases not matched to a gene: 10. Germline V gene data show CDR1 as SGHVS and CDR2 as FQNEAQ. As DNA, the CDR3 is TGTGCCAGCAGCACCGAGCTAGCGGGAGCGAAAGATACGCAGTATTTT. This sequence encodes CASSTELAGAKDTQYF. The whole variable domain, filled in from reference TRBV7-8 and TRBJ2-3, reads GAGVSQSPRYKVAKRGQDVALRCDPISGHVSLFWYQQALGQGPEFLTYFQNEAQLDKSGLPSDRFFAERPEGSVSTLKIQRTQQEDSAVYLCASSTELAGAKDTQYFGPGTRLTVL.

This clonotype was recorded a few times. The gene calls are TRBV5-1 and TRBJ2-4; D remains ambiguous. Germline lookup yields CDR1 SGHRS and CDR2 YFSETQ. CDR3 length equals 14 residues. Trimming took 5 bases from V and 5 from J, leaving 14 bases between them. The CDR3 loop is CASRVGPSQNIQYF. CDR3 in DNA: TGCGCCAGCAGGGTTGGACCCTCTCAAAACATTCAGTACTTC.

As for this clonotype: One end of the junction varies from germline; a read error may be responsible. The chain combines TRBV4-2 with TRBJ2-5, with D tentatively TRBD1 (7 bases). Per the germline V gene, CDR1 is LGHNA and CDR2 is YNFKEQ. There are 14 residues in the CDR3. Here the CDR3 reads CAGSQGGLPNEQYF. For the CDR3, the DNA is TGTGCCGGCAGCCAGGGGGGACTCCCCAATGAGCAGTACTTC.

V is TRBV2 and J is TRBJ2-3; 12 bases map to TRBD2. Germline V CDR1 and CDR2: SNHLY, FYNNEI. With 5 bases clipped from V and 6 bases from J, the junction kept 6 bases outside the gene matches. The CDR3 length is 15 residues. CDR3 sequence reads: CASSRTSGKADTQYF. DNA of the CDR3: TGTGCCAGCAGTCGGACTAGCGGGAAGGCTGATACGCAGTATTTT.

Note on this clonotype: A clone one base away is much larger, so this may be a read error. This chain uses TRBV29-1 with TRBJ2-1; D is undetermined. Matching the DNA end better, TRBJ2-7 makes the J call doubtful. The CDR3 is made up of 12 amino acids. The germline gives CDR1 SQVTM, CDR2 ANQGSEA. The CDR3 loop reads CSAGSSYNEQYF. The CDR3 DNA is TGCAGCGCCGGAAGCTCCTACAATGAGCAGTACTTC.

The genes are TRBV12-3 or TRBV12-4 and TRBJ1-4, with 8 bases matching TRBD1. J gave up 1 base and V 4 bases, and 5 bases lay outside the gene matches. The CDR3 has 16 residues. CDR3 amino acids: CASSYTGQGTNEKLFF. In nucleotides, the CDR3 is TGTGCCAGCAGTTACACTGGACAGGGAACTAATGAAAAACTGTTTTTT.

There are a few counts of this clonotype. The rearrangement joins TRBV29-1 to TRBJ2-3, with D perhaps matching TRBD2 (5 bases). This CDR3 spans 10 amino acids. Germline CDR1 and CDR2: SQVTM and ANQGSEA. V dropped 6 bases and J dropped 9 bases, with 10 bases sitting between them. The CDR3 nucleotides are TGCAGCGTACGGGAATCCACGCAGTATTTT. Translation gives CSVRESTQYF.

The chain recombines TRBV12-3 or TRBV12-4 with TRBJ2-7; maybe TRBD2 (5 bases). This CDR3 has 13 amino acids. Trimming pared 3 bases from V and 3 bases from J, leaving 9 bases between. The CDR3, as DNA: TGTGCCAGCAGTTTTATCCGGGGCTACGAGCAGTACTTC. Amino acid sequence: CASSFIRGYEQYF.

Comment on this clonotype: At one boundary the junction diverges from the germline segment, which might be a read error. The rearrangement uses TRBV2 and TRBJ2-1; 9 positions agree with TRBD2. CDR3 length equals 13 residues. CDR1 is SNHLY and CDR2 is FYNNEI in the germline V gene. The CDR3, as DNA: TGTGCCAGCTGGGGACTAGCCTCTAAAGAGCGGTTCTTC. Amino acids: CASWGLASKERFF.

This chain joins TRBV29-1 and TRBJ1-2; D is possibly TRBD1 (6 bases). In germline, CDR1 is SQVTM, CDR2 ANQGSEA. CDR3 length: 13 amino acids. V lost 5 bases and J lost 0, with 10 bases in between. This CDR3 reads CSVSGDPNYGYTF. The CDR3 coding sequence is TGCAGCGTTTCAGGGGACCCTAACTATGGCTACACCTTC. Supplemented by reference TRBV29-1 and TRBJ1-2, the full variable domain reads SAVISQKPSRDICQRGTSLTIQCQVDSQVTMMFWYRQQPGQSLTLIATANQGSEATYESGFVIDKFPISRPNLTFSTLTVSNMSPEDSSIYLCSVSGDPNYGYTFGSGTRLTVV.

The gene calls are TRBV30 and TRBJ2-1, with 8 bases fitting TRBD2. Germline trimming cut 2 bases from V and 4 bases from J; bases unmatched to any gene: 10. The length of the CDR3 is 16 residues. In germline, CDR1 is GTSNPN, CDR2 SVGIG (reference sequence). CDR3 protein: CAWSSKGTRKYNEQFF. CDR3 in DNA: TGTGCCTGGAGTTCAAAGGGGACTAGAAAATACAATGAGCAGTTCTTC.

In regard to this clonotype: The junction departs from the called germline gene at one end, perhaps through a read error. The chain combines TRBV20-1 with TRBJ1-2, with D tentatively TRBD1 (5 bases). CDR1 DFQATT and CDR2 SNEGSKA come from the germline V gene (reference sequence). This CDR3 has 13 amino acids. CDR3 residues: CSARYGGDYGNTF. CDR3 bases: TGCAGTGCTAGATACGGGGGGGACTATGGCAACACCTTC.

This chain uses TRBV4-1 with TRBJ2-1, with D perhaps assigned TRBD1 or TRBD2 (5 bases each). V lost 0 bases, J lost 5 bases, and 11 bases lay in between. Germline CDR1 and CDR2: MGHRA and YSYEKL. The CDR3 has 15 residues. The CDR3: CASSQEGTRNNEQFF. The CDR3 DNA follows: TGCGCCAGCAGCCAAGAGGGGACCCGGAACAATGAGCAGTTCTTC.

This clonotype was detected a few times. The gene calls are TRBV5-1 and TRBJ2-1, with 15 bases aligning to TRBD2. The CDR3 has 17 amino acids. V shed 4 bases, J shed 4 bases, and the junction held 6 bases outside the gene matches. Germline V gene sequence: CDR1 SGHRS, CDR2 YFSETQ. This CDR3 is CASSLGLAGGVYNEQFF. The CDR3 region has the DNA TGCGCCAGCAGCCTCGGACTAGCGGGAGGGGTATACAATGAGCAGTTCTTC.

Here the CDR3 DNA reads TGTGCCAGCAGCAAACAATCAGCGACTAGCGGAATTAACAATGAGCAGTTCTTC. It codes for CASSKQSATSGINNEQFF. The rearrangement joins TRBV11-2 to TRBJ2-1, with 9 bases matching TRBD2. This CDR3 region has 18 residues. The ends lost 5 bases at V and 5 bases at J; junction bases unmatched: 16. Germline CDR1 reads SGHAT; CDR2 reads FQNNGV.

The rearrangement joins TRBV6-6 to TRBJ2-7, with 10 bases lining up with TRBD2. In germline, CDR1 is MNHNY, CDR2 SVGAGI (reference sequence). Trimming removed 6 bases from V and 3 bases from J; junction bases left unmatched: 11. This CDR3 region has 16 residues. This CDR3 is CASSAEGLAANYEQYF. The CDR3 DNA is TGTGCCAGCAGCGCAGAAGGACTAGCGGCAAACTACGAGCAGTACTTC.

This clonotype occurred many times. The V and J genes are TRBV3-1 and TRBJ2-3, with 10 positions matching TRBD2. The length of the CDR3 is 16 residues. In germline, CDR1 is LGHDT, CDR2 YNNKEL (reference sequence). Germline trimming cut 8 bases from V and 3 bases from J; bases unmatched to any gene: 11. The CDR3 bases are TGTGCCAGCGGGTTAGCGGGAGGTTTTTGGACAGATACGCAGTATTTT. It is translated as CASGLAGGFWTDTQYF.

DNA for the CDR3: TGCAGTGCTAATACAGGTGGAGGAGGGAGGCTTGGGGATGAGCAGTTCTTC. Translating gives CSANTGGGGRLGDEQFF. This chain joins TRBV20-1 and TRBJ2-1; D possibly corresponds to TRBD2 (6 bases). Germline lookup yields CDR1 DFQATT and CDR2 SNEGSKA (reference sequence). V was trimmed by 4 bases and J by 8 bases, leaving 27 bases between them. The CDR3 totals 17 residues.

The chain combines TRBV4-1 with TRBJ2-4; no reliable D call. Germline V gives CDR1 MGHRA, CDR2 YSYEKL. The CDR3 sequence is 16 residues long. Trimming removed 0 bases at V and 2 bases at J, with 11 bases between. CDR3 region: CASSQEITGTKNIQYF. CDR3 DNA sequence: TGCGCCAGCAGCCAAGAAATAACTGGGACCAAAAACATTCAGTACTTC.